The 14 T cell receptor beta chains listed next were all sequenced from one sample in a study of tumor and adjacent non-tumor tissue in lung cancer. RNA was extracted from bulk tissue without any cell sorting. TCRbeta libraries were built with three rounds of nested PCR, modified from ARM-PCR. A single record per CDR3 protein comes from TCRdb applying MiXCR to the multiplex PCR reads. The table records 200,000 or so distinct CDR3 sequences, about 76% of them present only once. Sequencing used lung tumor tissue. The receptors derive from a man in his 60s with non-small cell lung cancer.

Concerning this clonotype: One junction end does not reproduce the germline sequence, and a read error may be involved. The chain joins TRBV10-1 to TRBJ2-2; TRBD2 matches at 7 bases. The V gene's germline CDR1 is WNHNN and CDR2 SYGVQD (reference sequence). CDR3 size: 15 residues. The CDR3 sequence: CASREASGYTGDLFF. The CDR3 DNA sequence: TGCGCCAGCAGAGAGGCTAGCGGTTACACCGGGGACCTGTTTTTT.

To note about this clonotype: The junction differs from germline at one of its ends, possibly a read error. The chain carries TRBV11-1 and TRBJ2-2, with a weak D call TRBD1 (6 bases). This CDR3 spans 14 amino acids. Germline CDR1 and CDR2: SGHAT and FQDESV (reference sequence). The chain's CDR3 is CDSSLDTGTGELFF. DNA for the CDR3: TGTGACAGCAGCTTAGACACAGGGACCGGGGAGCTGTTTTTT.

V is TRBV28 and J is TRBJ1-5, with D possibly being TRBD1 (5 bases). This CDR3 spans 18 amino acids. V shed 0 bases and J shed 0 bases, with 15 bases lying between them. The germline gives CDR1 MDHEN, CDR2 SYDVKM. In DNA, the CDR3 is TGTGCCAGCAGTTTATGGGTCTTTCGGGACCTTAGCAATCAGCCCCAGCATTTT. This gives the protein CASSLWVFRDLSNQPQHF.

To note about this clonotype: The CDR3 does not close with the conserved phenylalanine or tryptophan, likely indicating a read error. The chain links TRBV4-2 to TRBJ2-2; D possibly uses TRBD1 or TRBD2 (6 bases each). The V gene lost 6 bases and the J gene lost 3 bases, with 23 bases spanning the gap. There are 18 residues in the CDR3. Germline values: CDR1 LGHNA, CDR2 YNFKEQ. CDR3 sequence (DNA): TGTGCCAGCAGATCGGGGGCTGGAACAAGTAGGGACACCGGGGAGCTGTTTATT. This translates into CASRSGAGTSRDTGELFI.

In its sample, this clonotype was seen a few times. The chain couples TRBV4-1 to TRBJ1-1, with TRBD1 identical over 7 bases. With 0 bases clipped from V and 4 bases from J, the junction kept 8 bases outside the gene matches. Per the germline V gene, CDR1 is MGHRA and CDR2 is YSYEKL. The CDR3 is made up of 16 amino acids. CDR3: CASSQEIAGGTTEAFF. The CDR3 DNA reads TGCGCCAGCAGCCAAGAAATTGCAGGGGGGACCACTGAAGCTTTCTTT.

Points on this clonotype: Germline and junction disagree at one end, which may indicate a read error. This chain joins TRBV6-6 and TRBJ2-3, with D unclear. The CDR3 loop spans 15 amino acids. The germline CDR1 and CDR2 sequences are MNHNY and SVGAGI (reference sequence). The CDR3 is CASSRDSPITYTQCF. CDR3 in DNA: TGTGCCAGCAGCCGTGACTCACCTATCACATATACGCAGTGTTTT.

With respect to this clonotype: The germline gene is not matched at one end of the junction; a read error may be the cause. J is TRBJ1-2 and V is TRBV12-3 or TRBV12-4, with D maybe TRBD1 (5 bases). This CDR3 spans 15 amino acids. CDR3: CTSSLSYGGEYGYTF. The CDR3 nucleotides are TGTACCAGCAGTTTATCATACGGGGGGGAGTATGGCTACACCTTC.

This clonotype was observed once. The chain couples TRBV20-1 to TRBJ2-3; D gene uncertain. The germline V and J ends were trimmed by 5 bases and 3 bases, with 15 bases remaining between them. Germline V lookup: CDR1 DFQATT, CDR2 SNEGSKA (reference sequence). The CDR3 consists of 14 residues. The CDR3 loop reads CSAPFSPSTDTQYF. The CDR3 DNA is TGCAGTGCTCCTTTCAGTCCTAGTACAGATACGCAGTATTTT.

J is TRBJ1-4 and V is TRBV19; TRBD1 might be the D (6 bases). The CDR3 has 14 amino acids. V was shortened by 6 bases and J by 5 bases, with 13 bases between the two germline ends. Germline V gene sequence: CDR1 LNHDA, CDR2 SQIVND (reference sequence). This CDR3 is CASRDRFRNEKLFF. CDR3 sequence (DNA): TGTGCCAGTAGGGACAGATTCCGAAATGAAAAACTGTTTTTT.

Only a few counts were recorded for this clonotype. The chain is built from TRBV6-1 and TRBJ2-3; D is perhaps TRBD2 (5 bases). Trimming shortened V by 6 bases and J by 7 bases, and 14 bases separated the two germline ends. The CDR3 consists of 13 residues. Per the germline V gene, CDR1 is MNHNS and CDR2 is SASEGT. CDR3: CASSETPSYTQYF. DNA of the CDR3: TGTGCCAGCAGCGAAACCCCTAGCTATACGCAGTATTTT.

Worth noting for this clonotype: The junction and the germline gene differ at one end; a read error may be behind it. This chain joins TRBV6-2 or TRBV6-3 and TRBJ2-5, with D possibly TRBD1 on 5 matching bases. CDR1 is MNHEY and CDR2 is SVGEGT in the germline V gene. The CDR3 spans 14 residues. The CDR3: CASSSGHGRETQYF. The CDR3 DNA sequence: TGTGCCAGCAGTTCCGGACATGGAAGAGAGACCCAATACTTC.

With regard to this clonotype: A junction boundary mismatches the germline segment, possibly from a read error. The V and J genes are TRBV29-1 and TRBJ2-1, with 8 nucleotides matching TRBD2. Germline V gene lookup returns CDR1 SQVTM and CDR2 ANQGSEA. This CDR3 region has 13 residues. The DNA of the CDR3 is TGCAGCGTTGACGGGACTAGTGCTAATGAGCAGTTGTTC. Amino acid sequence: CSVDGTSANEQLF.

A few counts support this clonotype. The V call is TRBV11-2, the J call TRBJ2-1; D is unclear. Looked up from germline, CDR1 is SGHAT and CDR2 is FQNNGV. Trimming removed 0 bases at V and 5 bases at J, with 5 bases between. The CDR3 loop spans 13 amino acids. The CDR3 region is CASSLDRHNEQFF. CDR3 bases: TGTGCCAGCAGCTTAGATCGGCACAATGAGCAGTTCTTC.

The chain couples TRBV5-1 to TRBJ1-2, with TRBD1 matching 8 bases. Germline lookup yields CDR1 SGHRS and CDR2 YFSETQ. The CDR3 sequence is 14 residues long. With 8 bases clipped from V and 8 bases from J, the junction kept 14 bases outside the gene matches. CDR3 residues: CASSMIAGGEGYTF. In DNA form, the CDR3 reads TGCGCCAGTAGCATGATCGCAGGGGGCGAGGGCTACACCTTC.